A single sample is the source of the 15 T cell receptor beta chains below, sequenced in a study of beta chain features in type 1 diabetes. Whole-study findings and limits: Shortening of TCRB CDR3s, moderate but significant, appeared in all four CD4+ subsets of Type 1 diabetes patients.

The isolated RNA, all of it, was reverse transcribed, so expressed TCRB transcripts were what got sequenced. This table comes from immunoSEQ multiplex PCR, and its TCRdb copy is limited to in-frame clones, with some not included. The sample yields around 160,000 clones, more than 60% seen once. No antigens are known for them. The specimen was naive CD4+ T cells from blood. These receptors all stem from a young man with type 1 diabetes.

This clone was counted between two and nine times. V and J are TRBV29-1 and TRBJ2-7; no firm D call. The CDR3 has 12 residues. CDR1 and CDR2 (germline): SQVTM, ANQGSEA. V shed 4 bases and J shed 7 bases, with 14 bases lying between them. CDR3 nucleotide sequence: TGCAGCGTTGGGGCCGGCAGGTTAGAGCAGTACTTC. Protein product: CSVGAGRLEQYF.

As regards this clone: Additional DNA sequences in this sample encode the identical CDR3. The J gene is TRBJ1-1, the V gene TRBV30; no definite D call. The CDR3 runs 12 residues. Germline values: CDR1 GTSNPN, CDR2 SVGIG (reference sequence). V lost 1 base, J lost 1 base, and 4 bases lay in between. The CDR3 DNA reads as TGTGCCTGGAGTGGACAGAACACTGAAGCTTTCTTT. Translated: CAWSGQNTEAFF.

The V and J genes are TRBV29-1 and TRBJ1-5; TRBD1 aligns across 9 bases. Losses at the gene ends were 3 bases for V and 6 bases for J; bases not matched to a gene: 3. CDR1 and CDR2 from the germline V gene are SQVTM and ANQGSEA. CDR3 size: 13 residues. This CDR3 is CSVDTGGGQPQHF. CDR3 in DNA: TGCAGCGTTGATACAGGGGGCGGTCAGCCCCAGCATTTT.

This chain uses TRBV30 with TRBJ1-1; possibly TRBD1 for D (5 bases). V was clipped by 0 bases and J by 4 bases, with 9 bases between them. The CDR3 runs to 13 residues. Per the germline V gene, CDR1 is GTSNPN and CDR2 is SVGIG (reference sequence). The CDR3 loop reads CAWSVSGSTEAFF. The CDR3 coding sequence is TGTGCCTGGAGTGTATCAGGGAGCACTGAAGCTTTCTTT.

V and J are TRBV14 and TRBJ1-2; D unresolved. Per germline, CDR1 SGHDN and CDR2 FVKESK. V lost 4 bases, J lost 8 bases, and 14 bases lay in between. The CDR3 is 13 amino acids. CDR3 in amino acids: CASSPGPASGYTF. DNA for the CDR3: TGTGCCAGCAGCCCCGGGCCGGCGAGCGGCTACACCTTC.

This sequence joins TRBV5-1 and TRBJ2-7; 7 bases match TRBD1. CDR1 is SGHRS and CDR2 is YFSETQ in the germline V gene. This CDR3 has 16 amino acids. Trimming removed 3 bases from V and 3 bases from J; junction bases left unmatched: 12. The CDR3 is CASSSGLGQYVYEQYF. For the CDR3, the DNA is TGCGCCAGCAGCTCCGGCCTGGGACAGTACGTCTACGAGCAGTACTTC.

In this sample, this clone turned up a few times. The chain has TRBV7-2 and TRBJ2-5, with TRBD2 matching over 8 bases. Germline-derived CDR1 and CDR2 are SGHTA and FQGNSA. This CDR3 has 16 residues. J lost 4 bases, V lost 5 bases, and 12 bases had no gene match. CDR3 DNA sequence: TGTGCCAGCAGCCCAGTTGCTAGCGGGTGGACAGAGACCCAGTACTTC. Amino acid sequence: CASSPVASGWTETQYF.

The chain couples TRBV11-2 to TRBJ2-7; 8 bases line up with TRBD1. With 4 bases clipped from V and 3 bases from J, the junction kept 5 bases outside the gene matches. The CDR3 consists of 14 residues. Germline-derived CDR1 and CDR2 are SGHAT and FQNNGV. This chain's CDR3 is CASSSLDRVYEQYF. CDR3 nucleotide sequence: TGTGCCAGCAGCTCGTTGGACAGGGTCTACGAGCAGTACTTC.

Notes on this clone: Other DNA sequences in the same sample also yield this CDR3. J is TRBJ1-1 and V is TRBV30; no clear D. The CDR3 length is 11 residues. Trimming stripped 0 bases from V and 3 bases from J, with 2 bases between. The V gene's germline CDR1 is GTSNPN and CDR2 SVGIG (reference sequence). The CDR3 coding sequence is TGTGCCTGGAGTGTCGACACTGAAGCTTTCTTT. This gives the protein CAWSVDTEAFF. Complete variable domain (other parts from reference TRBV30 and TRBJ1-1): SQTIHQWPATLVQPVGSPLSLECTVEGTSNPNLYWYRQAAGRGLQLLFYSVGIGQISSEVPQNLSASRPQDRQFILSSKKLLLSDSGFYLCAWSVDTEAFFGQGTRLTVV.

J is TRBJ1-2 and V is TRBV2, with unresolved D. The CDR3 is 13 amino acids. Trimming took 11 bases from V and 1 from J, leaving 14 bases between them. Per the germline V gene, CDR1 is SNHLY and CDR2 is FYNNEI. The CDR3 DNA reads TGTGCCGTAGACCAAACAGATAACTATGGCTACACCTTC. Translation: CAVDQTDNYGYTF.

The chain links TRBV20-1 to TRBJ2-1; a possible D gene is TRBD2 (6 bases). The CDR3 spans 11 residues. Trimming removed 3 bases at V and 8 bases at J, with 8 bases between. Germline V gene lookup returns CDR1 DFQATT and CDR2 SNEGSKA (reference sequence). The CDR3 spells CSASQRDEQFF. The CDR3 DNA sequence: TGCAGTGCTAGTCAGCGGGATGAGCAGTTCTTC.

This sequence joins TRBV7-9 and TRBJ2-3; D remains ambiguous. Deletions cut 4 bases from V and 7 bases from J, with 9 bases between. The CDR3 has 12 amino acids. Germline V lookup: CDR1 SEHNR, CDR2 FQNEAQ (reference sequence). Written as DNA, the CDR3 is TGTGCCAGCAGCTCTTCTAGGAATACGCAGTATTTT. Its protein product is CASSSSRNTQYF.

The rearrangement uses TRBV19 and TRBJ2-3; D might be TRBD1 or TRBD2, each matching 5 bases. V gave up 6 bases and J gave up 0 bases, with 13 bases separating them. Germline V gene data show CDR1 as LNHDA and CDR2 as SQIVND (reference sequence). The CDR3 consists of 15 residues. The CDR3 DNA follows: TGTGCCAGTAGGCCCGGGACGTCGAGCACAGATACGCAGTATTTT. Protein: CASRPGTSSTDTQYF.

The chain employs TRBV29-1 and TRBJ2-3; 10 bases are a match to TRBD2. CDR1 is SQVTM, CDR2 ANQGSEA, per germline. With 5 bases clipped from V and 1 base from J, the junction kept 0 bases outside the gene matches. CDR3 length: 13 residues. The chain's CDR3 is CSVLAGGTDTQYF. CDR3 nucleotides: TGCAGCGTTCTAGCGGGGGGCACAGATACGCAGTATTTT.

V usage is TRBV7-9 and J usage is TRBJ2-7, with TRBD1 identical over 8 bases. CDR3 length: 15 residues. CDR1 and CDR2 (germline): SEHNR, FQNEAQ (reference sequence). Trimming at V came to 5 bases and at J to 3 bases, leaving 9 bases not matched to a gene. This CDR3 reads CASSPDRGRYYEQYF. The CDR3 bases are TGTGCCAGCAGCCCCGACAGGGGAAGATACTACGAGCAGTACTTC.